These 20 T cell receptor beta chains were all obtained from the same sample, sequenced in a study of T cell repertoires in cytomegalovirus infection. TCRdb re-called the reads with MiXCR, one entry per CDR3 protein. Among about 330,000 distinct CDR3 sequences, about 35% were seen once, and the ten largest hold roughly 12%. No antigen is known for these receptors. Sequences were derived from cultured PBMCs, sampled from culture after CMV antigen stimulation. The origin of the receptors is a human donor in good health (CMV status not recorded). Some clones in this sample may be carry-over from other donors' samples.

The chain joins TRBV27 to TRBJ2-1, with D tentatively TRBD1 or TRBD2 (5 bases each). This CDR3 contains 14 residues. Trimming removed 11 bases at V and 8 bases at J, with 22 bases between. Germline assignment: CDR1 MNHEY and CDR2 SMNVEV (reference sequence). The CDR3 sequence is CACSWGNKEDEQFF. The CDR3 bases are TGTGCCTGCTCCTGGGGGAATAAGGAAGATGAGCAGTTCTTC.

The rearrangement joins TRBV7-2 to TRBJ2-1, with 11 bases that match TRBD1. CDR3 length: 16 residues. J lost 10 bases, V lost 1 base, and 9 bases had no gene match. Germline V CDR1 and CDR2: SGHTA, FQGNSA. Here the CDR3 DNA reads TGTGCCAGCAGCTTAGGGACAGGGGGCCCCCTGGACGAGCAGTTCTTC. Its protein product is CASSLGTGGPLDEQFF.

This rearrangement joins TRBV15 to TRBJ2-7, with D uncertain. Per germline, CDR1 LNHNV and CDR2 YYDKDF (reference sequence). Deletions cut 0 bases from V and 6 bases from J, with 15 bases between. The CDR3 consists of 15 residues. CDR3 region: CATSRDWEPNSEQYF. The CDR3 DNA follows: TGTGCCACCAGCAGAGATTGGGAACCTAATTCCGAGCAGTACTTC. Full variable domain (missing parts from reference TRBV15 and TRBJ2-7): DAMVIQNPRYQVTQFGKPVTLSCSQTLNHNVMYWYQQKSSQAPKLLFHYYDKDFNNEADTPDNFQSRRPNTSFCFLDIRSPGLGDTAMYLCATSRDWEPNSEQYFGPGTRLTVT.

The chain recombines TRBV4-3 with TRBJ2-2; D is uncertain. V shed 0 bases and J shed 0 bases, with 11 bases lying between them. This CDR3 comprises 17 residues. Germline V gene sequence: CDR1 LGHNA, CDR2 YSLEER. The CDR3 sequence: CASSQDIRSANTGELFF. CDR3 nucleotide sequence: TGCGCCAGCAGCCAAGATATAAGGAGCGCGAACACCGGGGAGCTGTTTTTT.

In its sample, this clonotype was seen a few times. CDR3 in DNA: TGTGCCAGCAGTGAATACCCAGGTACCTCTGGAAACACCATATATTTT. Amino acid sequence: CASSEYPGTSGNTIYF. V usage is TRBV25-1 and J usage is TRBJ1-3; D is unclear. CDR3 length equals 16 residues. CDR1 is MGHDK and CDR2 is SYGVNS in the germline V gene. The V end was cut by 0 bases, the J end by 0 bases, with 9 bases between.

The chain carries TRBV7-4 and TRBJ2-5, with 8 positions matching TRBD1. V lost 4 bases and J lost 5; bases outside the gene matches: 24. Germline CDR1 reads SGHVT; CDR2 reads SQSDAQ. The CDR3 is 20 amino acids. CDR3 nucleotides: TGTGCCAGCAGCTCTCGATATGGACAGGGTGTGAAGTCGATTGGGGAGACCCAGTACTTC. Its translation: CASSSRYGQGVKSIGETQYF. Full variable domain (rest looked up from reference TRBV7-4 and TRBJ2-5): GAGVSQSPRYKVAKRGRDVALRCDSISGHVTLYWYRQTLGQGSEVLTYSQSDAQRDKSGRPSGRFSAERPERSVSTLKIQRTEQGDSAVYLCASSSRYGQGVKSIGETQYFGPGTRLLVL.

This clonotype was counted a few times. The J gene is TRBJ2-4, the V gene TRBV7-9; possibly TRBD1 for D (6 bases). Germline-derived CDR1 and CDR2 are SEHNR and FQNEAQ (reference sequence). The CDR3 runs 16 residues. Trimming pared 5 bases from V and 7 bases from J, leaving 21 bases between. CDR3 residues: CASSTWPGALGNIQYF. The CDR3 DNA reads TGTGCCAGCAGCACCTGGCCAGGGGCCCTGGGGAACATTCAGTACTTC.

The J gene is TRBJ1-1, the V gene TRBV11-2; D call uncertain. Deletions cut 3 bases from V and 4 bases from J, with 9 bases between. This CDR3 has 13 residues. CDR1 and CDR2 from the germline V gene are SGHAT and FQNNGV. In DNA, the CDR3 is TGTGCCAGCAGCTTCTTAATGGGCACTGAAGCTTTCTTT. The encoded protein is CASSFLMGTEAFF.

This chain connects TRBV20-1 to TRBJ1-5; D gene unclear. The length of the CDR3 is 14 residues. Germline CDR1 and CDR2: DFQATT and SNEGSKA (reference sequence). Trimming shortened V by 0 bases and J by 4 bases, and 10 bases separated the two germline ends. CDR3 in amino acids: CSARDQGGNQPQHF. In nucleotides, the CDR3 is TGCAGTGCTAGAGATCAAGGCGGGAATCAGCCCCAGCATTTT.

This sequence joins TRBV20-1 and TRBJ2-1; 14 bases fit TRBD2. This CDR3 spans 15 amino acids. V trimming: 2 bases; J trimming: 7 bases; junction bases outside the gene matches: 4. Germline-derived CDR1 and CDR2 are DFQATT and SNEGSKA (reference sequence). CDR3 protein: CSARRRTSGRNEQFF. As DNA, the CDR3 is TGCAGTGCTAGAAGAAGGACTAGCGGGAGGAATGAGCAGTTCTTC.

The chain couples TRBV7-3 to TRBJ2-7; D is tentatively TRBD1 or TRBD2 (7 bases each). V lost 5 bases, J lost 2 bases, and 13 bases lay in between. Germline V gene lookup returns CDR1 SGHTA and CDR2 FQGTGA. The CDR3 is 14 amino acids. Here the CDR3 reads CASSAAGQTYEQYF. The CDR3 nucleotides are TGTGCCAGCAGCGCAGCGGGACAGACCTACGAGCAGTACTTC.

The chain joins TRBV6-2 or TRBV6-3 to TRBJ2-2; tentatively, D is TRBD2 (5 bases). Germline lookup yields CDR1 MNHEY and CDR2 SVGEGT. The V end lost 7 bases, the J end lost 6 bases, and 12 bases lay between the germline ends. The CDR3 runs 13 residues. The CDR3 sequence: CASKVTGAGELFF. The DNA of the CDR3 is TGTGCCAGCAAGGTCACCGGGGCCGGGGAGCTGTTTTTT.

The CDR3 is CSARYRQGNTGELFF. In DNA, the CDR3 is TGCAGTGCTAGATATCGACAGGGCAACACCGGGGAGCTGTTTTTT. The chain uses TRBV20-1 and TRBJ2-2; 7 nucleotides agree with TRBD1. There are 15 residues in the CDR3. J gave up 2 bases and V 2 bases, and 5 bases lay outside the gene matches. The germline CDR1 and CDR2 sequences are DFQATT and SNEGSKA (reference sequence).

The chain employs TRBV19 and TRBJ2-1; 14 bases agree with TRBD2. This CDR3 has 22 residues. Trimming removed 3 bases from V and 5 bases from J; junction bases left unmatched: 21. CDR1 and CDR2 (germline): LNHDA, SQIVND (reference sequence). The CDR3 sequence: CASSITPRTSGTSGSFDNEQFF. CDR3 nucleotide sequence: TGTGCCAGTAGTATCACCCCGCGTACGTCCGGGACTAGCGGGAGTTTCGACAATGAGCAGTTCTTC.

This clonotype was seen a handful of times. V and J are TRBV4-1 and TRBJ2-5; 8 bases fit TRBD2. Losses at the gene ends were 0 bases for V and 3 bases for J; bases not matched to a gene: 9. The CDR3 loop spans 17 amino acids. Per germline, CDR1 MGHRA and CDR2 YSYEKL. CDR3 sequence (DNA): TGCGCCAGCAGCCAAGATAAAGCGGGAGTCCATGAAGAGACCCAGTACTTC. Translating it yields CASSQDKAGVHEETQYF.

V and J are TRBV7-9 and TRBJ2-3, with no clear D. Trimming cost V 5 bases and J 4 bases, with 10 bases left between them. The germline V gene has CDR1 SEHNR and CDR2 FQNEAQ (reference sequence). CDR3 length: 13 residues. The CDR3 protein is CASSLTFSDTQYF. The CDR3 nucleotides are TGTGCCAGCAGCCTTACCTTCTCAGATACGCAGTATTTT.

CDR3: CASETAGSSYNEQFF. The CDR3 bases are TGTGCCAGCGAAACCGCGGGTAGCTCCTACAATGAGCAGTTCTTC. The chain uses TRBV7-9 and TRBJ2-1, with D possibly being TRBD2 (5 bases). The CDR3 is 15 residues long. Germline V CDR1 and CDR2: SEHNR, FQNEAQ (reference sequence). V lost 8 bases and J lost 0, with 14 bases in between.

This chain joins TRBV6-5 and TRBJ1-2; maybe TRBD1 (6 bases). This CDR3 contains 14 residues. The germline V gene encodes CDR1 MNHEY and CDR2 SVGAGI. The V end was cut by 4 bases, the J end by 2 bases, with 11 bases between. The CDR3 coding sequence is TGTGCCAGCAGTTCTGCCGGACAGAACTATGGCTACACCTTC. This sequence encodes CASSSAGQNYGYTF.

This clonotype has only a few counts. The chain carries TRBV27 and TRBJ2-1; 8 bases match TRBD2. CDR1 and CDR2 (germline): MNHEY, SMNVEV (reference sequence). The CDR3 covers 15 residues. V lost 3 bases and J lost 4; bases outside the gene matches: 5. Here the CDR3 reads CASSFGVAGYNEQFF. The CDR3 nucleotides read TGTGCCAGCAGTTTCGGGGTAGCGGGGTACAATGAGCAGTTCTTC.

The sample holds a few counts of this clonotype. The V call is TRBV5-4, the J call TRBJ2-1; TRBD1 might be the D (6 bases). Germline values: CDR1 SGHNT, CDR2 YYREEE (reference sequence). Trimming cost V 0 bases and J 2 bases, with 9 bases left between them. The CDR3 runs to 15 residues. CDR3 sequence reads: CASSLEDRTYNEQFF. The DNA for the CDR3 is TGTGCCAGCAGCTTGGAGGACAGAACCTACAATGAGCAGTTCTTC.